This passage covers 14 T cell receptor beta chains from one sample sequenced in a study of identical twins. TCRdb fed the 5' RACE reads into MiXCR, producing one record per CDR3 protein. The repertoire has fewer than 900,000 distinct CDR3 sequences, 18% of them found once; the top ten carry around 13%. The data also belong to a second study, concerning T cells expressing NK-cell markers.

Sequenced sample: PBMCs. These receptors were collected from a woman aged 18 to 35 in good health.

This clonotype was counted ten times or more. The gene calls are TRBV6-1 and TRBJ2-7; D is uncertain. The CDR3 is made up of 13 amino acids. Germline V gives CDR1 MNHNS, CDR2 SASEGT. V was pared by 5 bases and J by 1 base, with 9 bases between. The CDR3 DNA is TGTGCCAGCAGTCGACGGTATTCCTACGAGCAGTACTTC. This gives the protein CASSRRYSYEQYF.

Only a few counts were recorded for this clonotype. The CDR3 sequence: CASSRSGTSGSTDTQYF. The CDR3 bases are TGTGCCAGCAGCCGATCCGGGACTAGCGGGAGCACAGATACGCAGTATTTT. J is TRBJ2-3 and V is TRBV6-1, with 12 bases that match TRBD2. Germline V gene sequence: CDR1 MNHNS, CDR2 SASEGT. This CDR3 spans 17 amino acids. V gave up 6 bases and J gave up 0 bases; unmatched junction bases: 7.

This clonotype showed up just a few times. The genes are TRBV20-1 and TRBJ2-7; D gene uncertain. V was cut by 5 bases and J by 3 bases, with 8 bases left in between. Per germline, CDR1 DFQATT and CDR2 SNEGSKA (reference sequence). The CDR3 is 11 residues long. CDR3 sequence (DNA): TGCAGTGCTCACCTACTCTACGAGCAGTACTTC. Its translation is CSAHLLYEQYF.

This clonotype has more than one count but fewer than ten. The rearrangement uses TRBV3-1 and TRBJ1-4; D unclear. Per germline, CDR1 LGHDT and CDR2 YNNKEL (reference sequence). The CDR3 has 11 amino acids. V gave up 3 bases and J gave up 8 bases, with 4 bases separating them. CDR3 residues: CASSQSEKLFF. The DNA for the CDR3 is TGTGCCAGCAGCCAGAGCGAAAAACTGTTTTTT.

This clonotype appeared a single time. CDR3 coding DNA: TGCAGTGCTAGTTCCCCGGCAGACATCATTGGGGGGGAGCAGTACTTC. Amino acids: CSASSPADIIGGEQYF. V and J are TRBV20-1 and TRBJ2-7, with D maybe TRBD2 (6 bases). The CDR3 is 16 residues long. The germline V and J ends were trimmed by 3 bases and 7 bases, with 25 bases remaining between them. Germline V CDR1 and CDR2: DFQATT, SNEGSKA (reference sequence).

The table lists this clonotype with a few counts. The chain employs TRBV7-9 and TRBJ2-1; 11 nucleotides align to TRBD1. The CDR3 totals 15 residues. V dropped 2 bases and J dropped 10; count of bases not matched to a gene: 7. The germline CDR1 and CDR2 sequences are SEHNR and FQNEAQ (reference sequence). The DNA of the CDR3 is TGTGCCAGCAGCTTAACGGACAGGGGGCGAAGGGAGCAGTTCTTC. It encodes CASSLTDRGRREQFF. Full variable domain (missing parts from reference TRBV7-9 and TRBJ2-1): DTGVSQNPRHKITKRGQNVTFRCDPISEHNRLYWYRQTLGQGPEFLTYFQNEAQLEKSRLLSDRFSAERPKGSFSTLEIQRTEQGDSAMYLCASSLTDRGRREQFFGPGTRLTVL.

This clonotype was recorded at least ten times. This chain joins TRBV6-1 and TRBJ2-2; TRBD1 agrees at 9 bases. The CDR3 is made up of 16 amino acids. The J segment lost 6 bases and the V segment lost 6 bases, leaving 11 bases of the junction unmatched. CDR1 is MNHNS, CDR2 SASEGT, per germline. This chain's CDR3 is CASRHRDRARAGELFF. The CDR3 region has the DNA TGTGCCAGCAGGCACCGGGACAGGGCAAGGGCCGGGGAGCTGTTTTTT.

This clonotype was found a few times. J is TRBJ2-7 and V is TRBV7-2, with TRBD1 matching over 7 bases. There are 14 residues in the CDR3. The V segment lost 6 bases and the J segment 7 bases; nucleotides outside the gene matches: 12. Per germline, CDR1 SGHTA and CDR2 FQGNSA. The CDR3 region is CASRLKGQTLEQYF. CDR3 in DNA: TGTGCCAGCAGACTGAAGGGACAGACCTTGGAGCAGTACTTC.

This clonotype was picked up a small number of times. The rearrangement joins TRBV20-1 to TRBJ1-2; the D gene is possibly TRBD1 (6 bases). Germline V lookup: CDR1 DFQATT, CDR2 SNEGSKA (reference sequence). This CDR3 comprises 15 residues. The ends were cut back, 3 bases at V and 2 bases at J, with 16 bases in the middle. The CDR3 bases are TGCAGTGCTAGGGACCGTAACAGGGAAAACTATGGCTACACCTTC. Protein product: CSARDRNRENYGYTF.

This clonotype showed up just a few times. This sequence joins TRBV19 and TRBJ2-1; D uncertain. The CDR3 loop spans 12 amino acids. V dropped 2 bases and J dropped 5 bases, with 4 bases sitting between them. CDR1 is LNHDA and CDR2 is SQIVND in the germline V gene (reference sequence). CDR3 nucleotide sequence: TGTGCCAGTAGTATACTCCACAATGAGCAGTTCTTC. Its translation: CASSILHNEQFF.

This clonotype was detected many times. The chain couples TRBV5-6 to TRBJ1-5; weak D call: TRBD1 (6 bases). V lost 1 base to trimming and J lost 7 bases, with 12 bases between them. Germline CDR1 SGHDT, CDR2 YYEEEE. The CDR3 totals 14 residues. This CDR3 is CASSLRGLGQPQHF. The CDR3 DNA reads TGTGCCAGCAGCTTGAGGGGGTTGGGACAGCCCCAGCATTTT. Complete variable domain (other parts from reference TRBV5-6 and TRBJ1-5): DAGVTQSPTHLIKTRGQQVTLRCSPKSGHDTVSWYQQALGQGPQFIFQYYEEEERQRGNFPDRFSGHQFPNYSSELNVNALLLGDSALYLCASSLRGLGQPQHFGDGTRLSIL.

The chain couples TRBV12-3 or TRBV12-4 to TRBJ1-2; D is perhaps TRBD1 (5 bases). CDR3 size: 11 residues. V was cut by 4 bases and J by 8 bases, with 8 bases left in between. The CDR3 here is CASSSRVGYTF. The CDR3 coding sequence is TGTGCCAGCAGTTCCAGGGTCGGCTACACCTTC.

The chain combines TRBV20-1 with TRBJ2-3; the match to TRBD2 covers 11 bases. With V trimmed by 3 bases and J by 2 bases, 7 bases remained unmatched. Per germline, CDR1 DFQATT and CDR2 SNEGSKA (reference sequence). This CDR3 spans 16 amino acids. The CDR3 sequence is CSASHLAGGTTDTQYF. DNA of the CDR3: TGCAGTGCTAGTCACCTAGCGGGGGGTACCACAGATACGCAGTATTTT.

This rearrangement joins TRBV4-3 to TRBJ2-1; 9 nucleotides agree with TRBD2. The CDR3 runs 16 residues. From germline, CDR1 is LGHNA and CDR2 YSLEER. Trimming removed 4 bases from V and 2 bases from J; junction bases left unmatched: 6. The CDR3 DNA is TGCGCCAGCAGCCCTTTAGCGGGAGAAGCCTACAATGAGCAGTTCTTC. Translation gives CASSPLAGEAYNEQFF.